This TCR beta chain is from a study of blood T cell repertoires in COVID-19. At the level of the study: Acute and convalescent COVID-19 specimens originated in the United States, Italy and Spain.

TCRdb's copy holds only in-frame clones and misses some; the assay was immunoSEQ multiplex PCR. The table records 95,000 to 150,000 clones, about four fifths of them present only once. V shed 9 bases, J shed 2 bases, and the junction held 6 bases outside the gene matches. The CDR3 has 13 residues. The germline CDR1 and CDR2 sequences are MNHEY and SMNVEV (reference sequence). The chain uses TRBV27 and TRBJ1-1; the match to TRBD1 covers 7 bases. Specimen: peripheral blood. The receptor was isolated from a man aged 40-49 years with active or convalescent COVID-19. The CDR3 spells CASLDRDNTEAFF. The CDR3 region has the DNA TGTGCCAGTCTCGACAGGGACAACACTGAAGCTTTCTTT.